The present TCR beta chain was sequenced within a study of cytotoxic CD8 clonotypes in ibrutinib-treated CLL. Here immunoSEQ multiplex PCR was the method, and the copy in TCRdb shows in-frame clones only, minus some. The sample records around 310,000 clones, around four fifths being singletons. The material was PBMCs, obtained before ibrutinib treatment. The clonotype was recovered from a human donor with chronic lymphocytic leukemia.

The CDR3 DNA reads as TGTGCCAGCATTAACCGGGACTCAAACACCGGGGAGCTGTTTTTT. Translated: CASINRDSNTGELFF. The rearrangement uses TRBV6-5 and TRBJ2-2, with a weak D call TRBD2 (6 bases). The germline V gene encodes CDR1 MNHEY and CDR2 SVGAGI. V lost 7 bases and J lost 2, with 14 bases in between. This CDR3 has 15 amino acids.